Sequencing of this T cell receptor beta chain was carried out in a study of OX40 agonist ivuxolimab in advanced cancers. Generated by immunoSEQ multiplex PCR, the TCRdb table keeps only in-frame clones and is missing some. The profile shows about 77,000 clones, around 92% of them singletons. V lost 7 bases, J lost 2 bases, and 23 bases lay in between. The CDR3 is made up of 17 amino acids. From germline, CDR1 is MDHEN and CDR2 SYDVKM. This rearrangement joins TRBV28 to TRBJ1-2, with D perhaps TRBD1 (6 bases). The specimen was CD4+ or CD8+ T cells sorted from blood, collected in a trial of the OX40 agonist ivuxolimab. This sequence originates from an adult with an advanced solid tumor such as melanoma, head and neck, liver or kidney cancer. The CDR3 is CASNPTKQGTLNYGYTF. In DNA form, the CDR3 reads TGTGCCAGCAATCCCACGAAGCAGGGGACTTTAAACTATGGCTACACCTTC.